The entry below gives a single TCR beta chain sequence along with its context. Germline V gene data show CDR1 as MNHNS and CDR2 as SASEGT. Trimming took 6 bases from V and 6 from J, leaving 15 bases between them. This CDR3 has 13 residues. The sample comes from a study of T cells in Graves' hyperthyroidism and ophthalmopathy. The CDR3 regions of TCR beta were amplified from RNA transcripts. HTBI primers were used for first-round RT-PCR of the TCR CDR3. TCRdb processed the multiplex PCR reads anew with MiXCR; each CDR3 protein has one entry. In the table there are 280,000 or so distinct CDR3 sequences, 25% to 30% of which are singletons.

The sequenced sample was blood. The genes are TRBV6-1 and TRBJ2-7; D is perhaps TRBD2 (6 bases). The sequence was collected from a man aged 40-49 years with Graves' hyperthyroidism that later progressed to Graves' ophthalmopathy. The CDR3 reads CASRVGGSGEQYF. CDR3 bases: TGTGCCAGCAGAGTGGGAGGTTCGGGCGAGCAGTACTTC.